The 11 T cell receptor beta chains in this list originate from one sample, sequenced in a study of cytomegalovirus exposure and HLA in healthy donors. Data came from immunoSEQ multiplex PCR; TCRdb stores just in-frame clones and leaves some out. The sample holds about 190,000 clones; 84% are singletons and the top ten take 2.5% to 3.5%. The source material was PBMCs. These TCRs come from a woman aged 18-30 years in good health and CMV-seropositive.

The chain combines TRBV18 with TRBJ2-6; no clear D. V was pared by 3 bases and J by 0 bases, with 3 bases between. The CDR3 runs 14 residues. Per the germline V gene, CDR1 is KGHSH and CDR2 is LQKENI. The CDR3 DNA sequence: TGTGCCAGCTCACCCAGCTCTGGGGCCAACGTCCTGACTTTC. It encodes CASSPSSGANVLTF.

This chain links TRBV5-1 with TRBJ2-1, with 12 bases identical to TRBD2. This CDR3 has 14 residues. The germline gives CDR1 SGHRS, CDR2 YFSETQ. The ends lost 5 bases at V and 7 bases at J; junction bases unmatched: 4. The DNA of the CDR3 is TGCGCCAGCAGACGACTAGCGGGGGTAAATGAGCAGTTCTTC. The encoded protein is CASRRLAGVNEQFF.

The CDR3 sequence is CASSSAGAYSPLHF. CDR3 sequence (DNA): TGTGCCAGCAGTTCGGCGGGGGCTTATTCACCCCTCCACTTT. The rearrangement joins TRBV6-5 to TRBJ1-6; TRBD1 is a possible D gene (6 bases). Trimming pared 4 bases from V and 8 bases from J, leaving 12 bases between. In germline, CDR1 is MNHEY, CDR2 SVGAGI. This CDR3 comprises 14 residues.

CDR3 DNA sequence: TGTGCCAGCAGTGACCCCCGGGGTGGGGCCAACGTCCTGACTTTC. It codes for CASSDPRGGANVLTF. The chain recombines TRBV6-4 with TRBJ2-6; TRBD2 might be the D (5 bases). In germline, CDR1 is MRHNA, CDR2 SNTAGT. Trimming left V 2 bases short and J 3 bases short, with 8 bases between. This CDR3 is 15 amino acids long.

This clone has just one count. The chain carries TRBV5-1 and TRBJ1-6, with D unresolved. The germline CDR1 and CDR2 sequences are SGHRS and YFSETQ. Trimming stripped 0 bases from V and 4 bases from J, with 20 bases between. The CDR3 consists of 19 residues. CDR3 sequence (DNA): TGCGCCAGCAGCTTGGAGGCTCGGCCCAGGAAAGAGTATAATTCACCCCTCCACTTT. Amino acids: CASSLEARPRKEYNSPLHF.

The CDR3 bases are TGTGCCAGCAGCTTAGCACTGACGGGTGGCTACACCTTC. This translates into CASSLALTGGYTF. The genes are TRBV11-2 and TRBJ1-2; D uncertain. Germline values: CDR1 SGHAT, CDR2 FQNNGV. The CDR3 extends over 13 amino acids. Trimming shortened V by 1 base and J by 7 bases, and 10 bases separated the two germline ends.

The rearrangement links TRBV10-2 to TRBJ1-5; perhaps TRBD1 as D (5 bases). Trimming removed 8 bases at V and 0 bases at J, with 17 bases between. This CDR3 comprises 16 residues. Germline values: CDR1 WSHSY, CDR2 SAAADI. The CDR3 coding sequence is TGCGCCAGCGCCGCCCCCGGGGGTCGTAGCAATCAGCCCCAGCATTTT. Protein sequence: CASAAPGGRSNQPQHF.

V usage is TRBV5-4 and J usage is TRBJ2-7; 9 nucleotides match TRBD1. V shed 4 bases and J 5 bases; nucleotides not matched to a gene: 4. CDR3 length equals 13 residues. Germline V gives CDR1 SGHNT, CDR2 YYREEE (reference sequence). The CDR3 bases are TGTGCCAGCAGCCCGACAGGGGGAGACGAGCAGTACTTC. Residues: CASSPTGGDEQYF.

The chain uses TRBV18 and TRBJ1-6, with a tentative D call TRBD1 (5 bases). CDR1 KGHSH and CDR2 LQKENI come from the germline V gene. V was cut by 1 base and J by 7 bases, with 11 bases left in between. The CDR3 contains 15 residues. The CDR3 coding sequence is TGTGCCAGCTCACCACGGGTGTCAGGGAATTCACCCCTCCACTTT. Translated, it gives CASSPRVSGNSPLHF.

V is TRBV6-1 and J is TRBJ1-2; D might be TRBD1 (5 bases). Germline V lookup: CDR1 MNHNS, CDR2 SASEGT. With 3 bases removed from V and 2 bases from J, the gap between germline ends came to 7 bases. This CDR3 contains 13 residues. The CDR3 DNA is TGTGCCAGCAGTGAGACAGTCAACTATGGCTACACCTTC. Translating it yields CASSETVNYGYTF.

The V gene is TRBV4-1, the J gene TRBJ2-3; the D gene is possibly TRBD2 (5 bases). The CDR3 spans 13 residues. Per the germline V gene, CDR1 is MGHRA and CDR2 is YSYEKL. The ends were cut back, 2 bases at V and 6 bases at J, with 9 bases in the middle. The CDR3 sequence is CASSQWVADTQYF. DNA of the CDR3: TGCGCCAGCAGCCAATGGGTAGCGGATACGCAGTATTTT.